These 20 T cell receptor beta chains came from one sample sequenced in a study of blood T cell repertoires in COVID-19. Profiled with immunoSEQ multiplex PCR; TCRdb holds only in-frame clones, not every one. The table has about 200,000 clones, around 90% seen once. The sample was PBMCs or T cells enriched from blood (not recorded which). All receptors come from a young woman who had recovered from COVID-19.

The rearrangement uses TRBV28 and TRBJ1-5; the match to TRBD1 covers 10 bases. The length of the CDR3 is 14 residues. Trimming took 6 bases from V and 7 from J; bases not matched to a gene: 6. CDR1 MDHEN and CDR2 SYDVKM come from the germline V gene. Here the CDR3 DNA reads TGTGCCAGCAGGGACAGGGGGAGGATACAGCCCCAGCATTTT. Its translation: CASRDRGRIQPQHF.

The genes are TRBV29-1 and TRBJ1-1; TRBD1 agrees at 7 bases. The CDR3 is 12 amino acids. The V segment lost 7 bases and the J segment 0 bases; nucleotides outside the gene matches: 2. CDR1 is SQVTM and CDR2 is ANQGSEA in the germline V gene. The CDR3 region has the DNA TGCAGCGCCAGGGGGTTGAACACTGAAGCTTTCTTT. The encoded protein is CSARGLNTEAFF.

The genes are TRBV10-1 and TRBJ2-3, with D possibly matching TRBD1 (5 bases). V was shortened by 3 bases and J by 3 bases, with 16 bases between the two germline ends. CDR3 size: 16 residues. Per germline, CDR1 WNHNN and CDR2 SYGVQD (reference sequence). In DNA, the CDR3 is TGCGCCAGCAGTGATTCCAGGGTTGGGCGGACAGATACGCAGTATTTT. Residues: CASSDSRVGRTDTQYF.

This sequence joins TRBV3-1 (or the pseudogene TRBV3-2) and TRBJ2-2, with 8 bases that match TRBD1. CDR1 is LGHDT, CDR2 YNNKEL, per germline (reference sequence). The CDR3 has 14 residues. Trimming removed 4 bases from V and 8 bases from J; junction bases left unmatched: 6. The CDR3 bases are TGTGCCAGCAGCCGGCGACAGGGGCAAGGGGAGCTGTTTTTT. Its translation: CASSRRQGQGELFF.

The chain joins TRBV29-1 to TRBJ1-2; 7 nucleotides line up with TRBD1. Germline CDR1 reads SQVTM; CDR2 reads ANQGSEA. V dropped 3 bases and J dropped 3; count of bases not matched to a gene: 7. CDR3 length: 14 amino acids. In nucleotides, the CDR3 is TGCAGCGTTGAGATGGGACAGTGGGACTATGGCTACACCTTC. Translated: CSVEMGQWDYGYTF.

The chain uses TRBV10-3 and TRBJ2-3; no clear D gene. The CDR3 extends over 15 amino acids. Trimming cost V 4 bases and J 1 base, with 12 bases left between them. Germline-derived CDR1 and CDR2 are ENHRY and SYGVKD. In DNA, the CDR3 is TGTGCCATCAGTGGAAACTCCGAGGGCACAGATACGCAGTATTTT. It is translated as CAISGNSEGTDTQYF.

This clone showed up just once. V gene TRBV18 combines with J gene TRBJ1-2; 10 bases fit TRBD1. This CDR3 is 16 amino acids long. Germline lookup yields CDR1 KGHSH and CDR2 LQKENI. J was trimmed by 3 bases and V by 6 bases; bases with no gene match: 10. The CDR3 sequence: CASSLLDRGQHYGYTF. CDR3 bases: TGTGCCAGCTCTCTCCTTGACAGGGGGCAGCACTATGGCTACACCTTC.

CDR3 region: CASSQGPGGHYGYTF. Written as DNA, the CDR3 is TGTGCCAGCAGCCAAGGGCCAGGGGGCCACTATGGCTACACCTTC. The V call is TRBV3-1 (or the pseudogene TRBV3-2), the J call TRBJ1-2; TRBD1 agrees at 8 bases. The CDR3 is 15 residues long. Trimming cost V 1 base and J 3 bases; bases outside gene matches: 4. Germline V gene lookup returns CDR1 LGHDT and CDR2 YNNKEL (reference sequence).

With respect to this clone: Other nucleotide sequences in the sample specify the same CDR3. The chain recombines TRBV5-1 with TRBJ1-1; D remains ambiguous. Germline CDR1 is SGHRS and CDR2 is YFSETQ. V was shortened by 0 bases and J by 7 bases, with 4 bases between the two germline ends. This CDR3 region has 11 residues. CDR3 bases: TGCGCCAGCAGCTTGGGCGGTGAAGCTTTCTTT. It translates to CASSLGGEAFF.

In nucleotides, the CDR3 is TGCGCCAGCAGCGTGGACAGGGATAAGAATGAGCAGTTCTTC. Translated: CASSVDRDKNEQFF. The chain combines TRBV5-1 with TRBJ2-1; 8 bases agree with TRBD1. Germline CDR1 is SGHRS and CDR2 is YFSETQ. Trimming removed 4 bases from V and 7 bases from J; junction bases left unmatched: 7. The CDR3 totals 14 residues.

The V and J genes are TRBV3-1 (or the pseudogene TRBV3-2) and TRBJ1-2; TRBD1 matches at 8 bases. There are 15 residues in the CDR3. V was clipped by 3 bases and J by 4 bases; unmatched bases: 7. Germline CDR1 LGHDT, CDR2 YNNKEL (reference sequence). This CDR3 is CASSHGQGLIYGYTF. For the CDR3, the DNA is TGTGCCAGCAGCCATGGACAGGGTCTGATCTATGGCTACACCTTC.

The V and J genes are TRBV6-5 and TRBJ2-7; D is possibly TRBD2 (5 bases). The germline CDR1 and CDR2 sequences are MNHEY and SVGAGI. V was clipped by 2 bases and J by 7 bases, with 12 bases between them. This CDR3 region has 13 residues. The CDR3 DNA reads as TGTGCCAGCAGTTACACGGGGATCGGGGAGCAGTACTTC. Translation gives CASSYTGIGEQYF.

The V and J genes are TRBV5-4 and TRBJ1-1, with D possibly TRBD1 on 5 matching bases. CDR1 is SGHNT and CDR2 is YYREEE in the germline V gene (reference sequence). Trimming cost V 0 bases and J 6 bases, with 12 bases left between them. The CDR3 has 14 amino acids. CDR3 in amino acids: CASSLVGGTPEAFF. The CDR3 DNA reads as TGTGCCAGCAGCTTGGTAGGAGGGACCCCTGAAGCTTTCTTT.

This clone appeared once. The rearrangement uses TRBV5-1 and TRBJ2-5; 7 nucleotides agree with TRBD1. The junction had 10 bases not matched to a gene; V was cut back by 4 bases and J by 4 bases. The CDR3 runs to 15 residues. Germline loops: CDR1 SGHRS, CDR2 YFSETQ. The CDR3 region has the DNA TGCGCCAGCAGCCTAGGGACAGTGAAGTTAGAGACCCAGTACTTC. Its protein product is CASSLGTVKLETQYF.

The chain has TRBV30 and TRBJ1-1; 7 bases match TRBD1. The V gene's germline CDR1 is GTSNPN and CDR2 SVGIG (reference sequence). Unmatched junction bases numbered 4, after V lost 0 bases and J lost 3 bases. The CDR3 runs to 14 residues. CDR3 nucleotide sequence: TGTGCCTGGAGTGTTACAGGGGCCGACACTGAAGCTTTCTTT. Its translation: CAWSVTGADTEAFF.

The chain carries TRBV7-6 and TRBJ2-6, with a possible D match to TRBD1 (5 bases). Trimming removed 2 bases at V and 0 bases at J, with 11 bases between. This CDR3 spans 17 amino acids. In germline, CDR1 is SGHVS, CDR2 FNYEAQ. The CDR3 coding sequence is TGTGCCAGCAGCTTATCGACAGCGTCCTCTGGGGCCAACGTCCTGACTTTC. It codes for CASSLSTASSGANVLTF.

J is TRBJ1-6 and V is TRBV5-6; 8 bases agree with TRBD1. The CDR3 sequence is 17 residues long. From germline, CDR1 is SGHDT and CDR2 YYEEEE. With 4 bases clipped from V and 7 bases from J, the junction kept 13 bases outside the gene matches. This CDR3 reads CASSPSGGQGRNSPLHF. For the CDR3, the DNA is TGTGCCAGCAGCCCCTCCGGAGGACAGGGACGAAATTCACCCCTCCACTTT.

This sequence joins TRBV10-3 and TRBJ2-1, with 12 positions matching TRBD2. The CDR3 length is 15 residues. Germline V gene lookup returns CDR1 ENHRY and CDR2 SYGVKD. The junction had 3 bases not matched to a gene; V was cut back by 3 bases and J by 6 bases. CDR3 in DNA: TGTGCCATCAGTGATGGGGGACTAGCGGGCAATGAGCAGTTCTTC. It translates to CAISDGGLAGNEQFF.

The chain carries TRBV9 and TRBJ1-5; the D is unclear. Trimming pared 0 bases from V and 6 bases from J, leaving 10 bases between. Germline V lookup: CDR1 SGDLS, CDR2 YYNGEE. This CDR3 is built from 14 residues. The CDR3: CASSVAETGQPQHF. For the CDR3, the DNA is TGTGCCAGCAGCGTAGCCGAGACTGGTCAGCCCCAGCATTTT.

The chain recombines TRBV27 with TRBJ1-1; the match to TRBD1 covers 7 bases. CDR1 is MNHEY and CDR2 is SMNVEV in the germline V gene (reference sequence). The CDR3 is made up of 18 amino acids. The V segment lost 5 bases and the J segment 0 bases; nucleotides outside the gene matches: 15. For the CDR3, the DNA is TGTGCCAGCAGTCCTCGGACAGGAAAGTCCCCAATGAACACTGAAGCTTTCTTT. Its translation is CASSPRTGKSPMNTEAFF.